The sequence of this T cell receptor (beta chain) was determined in a study of radiotherapy plus CTLA-4 blockade in lung cancer. Looking at the study overall: Objective responses were documented in around 20% of patients, with disease control in approximately 32%.

This clone turned up a few times. Its antigen is still unknown. Other DNA sequences in the same sample also yield this CDR3. Trimming stripped 5 bases from V and 0 bases from J, with 8 bases between. The CDR3 has 14 amino acids. Germline V gene sequence: CDR1 LNHDA, CDR2 SQIVND (reference sequence). Data came from immunoSEQ multiplex PCR; TCRdb stores just in-frame clones and leaves some out. The sample lists some 73,000 clones; less than 85% were seen once. Patients with chemo-refractory metastatic non-small-cell lung cancer received focal radiation plus CTLA-4 blockade with ipilimumab. General study findings and limits: In blood, after radiotherapy plus ipilimumab, tumor-derived TCR clones expanded.

The source was peripheral blood, collected from a patient treated with radiotherapy plus ipilimumab. The TCR comes from a human donor with non-small cell lung cancer whose response to radiotherapy plus ipilimumab could not be evaluated. The rearrangement links TRBV19 to TRBJ1-5; no clear D gene. The CDR3 is CASSSVYSNQPQHF. Written as DNA, the CDR3 is TGTGCCAGTAGTTCGGTGTATAGCAATCAGCCCCAGCATTTT.